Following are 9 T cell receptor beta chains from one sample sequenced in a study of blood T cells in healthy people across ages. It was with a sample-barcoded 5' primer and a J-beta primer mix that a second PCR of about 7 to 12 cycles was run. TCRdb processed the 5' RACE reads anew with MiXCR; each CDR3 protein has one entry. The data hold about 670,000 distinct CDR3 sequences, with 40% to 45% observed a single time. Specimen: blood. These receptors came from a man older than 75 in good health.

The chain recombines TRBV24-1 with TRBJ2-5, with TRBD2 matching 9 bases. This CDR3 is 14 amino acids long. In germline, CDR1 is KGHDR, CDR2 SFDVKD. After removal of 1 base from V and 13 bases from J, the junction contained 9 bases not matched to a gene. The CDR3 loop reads CATSDLEQTSGGYF. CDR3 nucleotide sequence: TGTGCCACCAGTGATTTAGAACAGACTAGCGGAGGGTACTTC.

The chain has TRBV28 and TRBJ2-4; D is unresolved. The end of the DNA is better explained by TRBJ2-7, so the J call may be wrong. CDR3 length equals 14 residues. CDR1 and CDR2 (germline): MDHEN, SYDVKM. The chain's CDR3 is CASSFFFGGYEQYF. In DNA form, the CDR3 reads TGTGCCAGCAGTTTCTTTTTCGGTGGCTACGAGCAGTACTTC.

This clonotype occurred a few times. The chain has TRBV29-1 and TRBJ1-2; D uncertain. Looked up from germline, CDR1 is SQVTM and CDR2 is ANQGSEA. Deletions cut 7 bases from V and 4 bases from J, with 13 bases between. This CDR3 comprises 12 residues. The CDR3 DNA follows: TGCAGCGGCTGGGAGAGCGGCTATGGCTACACCTTC. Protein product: CSGWESGYGYTF.

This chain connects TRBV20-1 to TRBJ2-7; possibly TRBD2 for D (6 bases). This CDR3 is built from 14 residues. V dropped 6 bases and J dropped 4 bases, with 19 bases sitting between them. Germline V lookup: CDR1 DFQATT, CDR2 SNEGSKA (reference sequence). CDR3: CSAGGDLGGYEQYF. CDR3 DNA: TGCAGTGCCGGAGGGGACTTGGGAGGTTACGAGCAGTACTTC.

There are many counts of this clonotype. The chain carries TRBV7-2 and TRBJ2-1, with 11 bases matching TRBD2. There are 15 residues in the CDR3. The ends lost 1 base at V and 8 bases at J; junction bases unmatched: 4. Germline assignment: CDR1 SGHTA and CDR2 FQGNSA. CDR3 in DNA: TGTGCCAGCAGCTTAGATGCTAGCGGGAGGTATGAGCAGTTCTTC. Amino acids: CASSLDASGRYEQFF.

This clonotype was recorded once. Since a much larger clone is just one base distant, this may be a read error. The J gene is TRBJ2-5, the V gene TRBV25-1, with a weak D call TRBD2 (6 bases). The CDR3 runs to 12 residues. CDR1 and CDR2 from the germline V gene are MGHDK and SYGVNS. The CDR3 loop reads CASRGPSREQCF. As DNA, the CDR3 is TGTGCCAGCAGAGGACCCTCCCGGGAGCAGTGCTTC.

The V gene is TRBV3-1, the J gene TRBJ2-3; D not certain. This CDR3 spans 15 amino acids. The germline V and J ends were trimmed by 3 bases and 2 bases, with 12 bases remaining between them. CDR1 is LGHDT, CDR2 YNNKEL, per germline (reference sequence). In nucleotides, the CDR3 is TGTGCCAGCAGCCAGGACCCGCGATACACAGATACGCAGTATTTT. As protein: CASSQDPRYTDTQYF.

CDR3 bases: TGCGCCAGCAACTTAGCGGGGGTTCAGCAAGAGACCCAGTACTTC. It encodes CASNLAGVQQETQYF. The V and J genes are TRBV5-1 and TRBJ2-5, with TRBD2 matching over 9 bases. Trimming at V came to 6 bases and at J to 2 bases, leaving 8 bases not matched to a gene. The CDR3 extends over 15 amino acids. Germline V gives CDR1 SGHRS, CDR2 YFSETQ.

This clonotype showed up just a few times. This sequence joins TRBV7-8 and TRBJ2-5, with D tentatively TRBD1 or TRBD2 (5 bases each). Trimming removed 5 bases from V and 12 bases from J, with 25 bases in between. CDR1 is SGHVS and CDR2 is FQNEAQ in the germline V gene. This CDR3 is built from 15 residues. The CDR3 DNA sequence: TGTGCCAGCAGCCCAGGTGTGGGGACCGCGAAGAATGAGTACTTC. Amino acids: CASSPGVGTAKNEYF. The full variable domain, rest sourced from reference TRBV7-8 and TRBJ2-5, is GAGVSQSPRYKVAKRGQDVALRCDPISGHVSLFWYQQALGQGPEFLTYFQNEAQLDKSGLPSDRFFAERPEGSVSTLKIQRTQQEDSAVYLCASSPGVGTAKNEYFGPGTRLLVL.